The 16 T cell receptor beta chains below all came from one sample that was sequenced in a study of T cells in women clearing cervical HPV infection. Generated by immunoSEQ multiplex PCR, the TCRdb table keeps only in-frame clones and is missing some. The sample data list around 30,000 clones. The sequenced sample consisted of blood buffy coat. These receptors all stem from a woman aged 18-70 years with a cervical HPV16 infection that either progressed to CIN3+ or cleared (not recorded which).

Concerning this clone itself: The read falls 3 residues short of the CDR3 end, and the missing part is taken from the germline J gene. This sequence joins TRBV7-9 and TRBJ1-3; D is perhaps TRBD1 (6 bases). This CDR3 is built from 15 residues. Germline V lookup: CDR1 SEHNR, CDR2 FQNEAQ (reference sequence). V lost 1 base, J lost 4 bases, and 11 bases lay in between. The CDR3 spells CASSLEQGIGNTIYF. The sequenced part of the CDR3 DNA is TGTGCCAGCAGCTTAGAGCAGGGGATAGGAAACACC.

Worth noting for this clone: Sequencing ends 3 residues short of the CDR3 end; the germline J gene provides the rest. The V call is TRBV5-1, the J call TRBJ2-3; 8 bases fit TRBD2. This CDR3 is built from 15 residues. Germline V gene data show CDR1 as SGHRS and CDR2 as YFSETQ. The CDR3 bases that were read are TGCGCCAGCAGCTTGAGGTCTAGCGGGCAAGAGACG. Its translation: CASSLRSSGQET. In full, the CDR3 reads CASSLRSSGQETQYF.

The CDR3 protein is CSASPSGAQDEQYF. Incomplete CDR3 DNA: TGCAGTGCTAGTCCTAGCGGGGCCCAAGACGAG. The chain has TRBV20-1 and TRBJ2-7; the match to TRBD2 covers 9 bases. Read sequence stops 3 residues before the CDR3 end, and the germline J gene provides the missing end. V gave up 3 bases and J gave up 5 bases; unmatched junction bases: 8. This CDR3 has 14 amino acids. The V gene's germline CDR1 is DFQATT and CDR2 SNEGSKA (reference sequence).

With regard to this clone: The DNA ends 3 residues before the CDR3 does, and the rest of the CDR3 is filled in from the germline J gene. The chain links TRBV5-1 to TRBJ2-7; maybe TRBD1 (6 bases). Germline V gene sequence: CDR1 SGHRS, CDR2 YFSETQ. V was clipped by 1 base and J by 2 bases, with 7 bases between them. The CDR3 sequence is 13 residues long. The CDR3 reads CASSLRQAYEQYF. CDR3 bases read: TGCGCCAGCAGCTTGCGACAGGCCTACGAG. Supplemented by reference TRBV5-1 and TRBJ2-7, the full variable domain reads KAGVTQTPRYLIKTRGQQVTLSCSPISGHRSVSWYQQTPGQGLQFLFEYFSETQRNKGNFPGRFSGRQFSNSRSEMNVSTLELGDSALYLCASSLRQAYEQYFGPGTRLTVT.

Remarks on this clone: The read ends 3 residues early relative to the CDR3; the germline J gene fills the gap. The genes are TRBV5-1 and TRBJ2-3; TRBD1 matches 12 bases. V was clipped by 4 bases and J by 6 bases; unmatched bases: 9. CDR1 and CDR2 from the germline V gene are SGHRS and YFSETQ. CDR3 size: 16 residues. Here the CDR3 reads CASSGQGQGAHDTQYF. Incomplete CDR3 DNA: TGCGCCAGCAGCGGACAGGGACAGGGGGCGCACGATACG.

Comment on this clone: The CDR3 end is not reached by the read, which stops 3 residues before it; the germline J gene fills it in. V and J are TRBV29-1 and TRBJ1-5; D may be TRBD1 (5 bases). This CDR3 contains 13 residues. V was cut by 6 bases and J by 8 bases, with 17 bases left in between. From germline, CDR1 is SQVTM and CDR2 ANQGSEA. The CDR3 is CSVGWGGREPQHF. The part of the CDR3 DNA that was read is TGCAGCGTGGGTTGGGGGGGAAGGGAGCCC.

Turning to this clone: Compared with germline, one end of the junction differs, possibly owing to a read error. The read is 3 residues too short to cover the CDR3 end, so that end is filled in from the germline J gene. The chain joins TRBV20-1 to TRBJ1-2; D is uncertain. CDR1 DFQATT and CDR2 SNEGSKA come from the germline V gene (reference sequence). The length of the CDR3 is 14 residues. The sequenced part of the CDR3 DNA is TGCAGTGTTAGAGGGAACAGATCTAACTATGGC. Translation: CSVRGNRSNYG. The whole CDR3 protein is CSVRGNRSNYGYTF.

A note on this clone: The read comes to an end 3 residues before the CDR3 does, leaving the germline J gene to fill in the end. This sequence joins TRBV5-6 and TRBJ2-1; a possible D gene is TRBD2 (6 bases). Trimming took 4 bases from V and 4 from J, leaving 12 bases between them. The germline gives CDR1 SGHDT, CDR2 YYEEEE. The CDR3 runs to 14 residues. CDR3 region: CASSPGLQYNEQFF. The CDR3 DNA, read in part, is TGTGCCAGCAGCCCGGGACTCCAATACAATGAG.

For this clone: The CDR3 goes on 3 residues after the read ends, and that part is filled in from the germline J gene. V usage is TRBV5-6 and J usage is TRBJ2-7, with D perhaps given as TRBD1 or TRBD2 (5 bases each). The CDR3 is 15 residues long. CDR1 and CDR2 from the germline V gene are SGHDT and YYEEEE. V was trimmed by 0 bases and J by 0 bases, leaving 10 bases between them. The part of the CDR3 DNA that was read is TGTGCCAGCAGCTTGGGAGGGGCTAGCTCCTACGAG. Protein sequence: CASSLGGASSYE. From start to end, the CDR3 is CASSLGGASSYEQYF.

Worth noting for this clone: The missing CDR3 end, 3 residues past where the read stops, is filled in from the germline J gene. This chain links TRBV20-1 with TRBJ1-1; TRBD1 aligns across 7 bases. The CDR3 runs to 12 residues. CDR1 is DFQATT, CDR2 SNEGSKA, per germline (reference sequence). The J segment lost 1 base and the V segment lost 5 bases, leaving 1 base of the junction unmatched. Incomplete CDR3 DNA: TGCAGTGCTGGGACAGCGAACACTGAA. Translating gives CSAGTANTE. The whole CDR3 protein is CSAGTANTEAFF.

A word on this clone: The CDR3 extends 3 residues past the end of the read, so its final part is completed from the germline J gene. The genes are TRBV20-1 and TRBJ2-5, with 8 bases fitting TRBD1. Trimming removed 2 bases from V and 5 bases from J; junction bases left unmatched: 10. The length of the CDR3 is 15 residues. The germline V gene has CDR1 DFQATT and CDR2 SNEGSKA (reference sequence). The CDR3 loop reads CSARWSGGIGETQYF. The sequenced CDR3 bases are TGCAGTGCTAGATGGTCAGGGGGCATAGGCGAGACC.

The CDR3 spells CASSLGGQGLPLHF. The covered CDR3 bases are TGCGCCAGCAGCTTGGGGGGACAGGGTTTACCC. This chain connects TRBV5-1 to TRBJ1-6; 9 bases match TRBD1. The read terminates 3 residues before the CDR3 end, so the remaining end is supplied by the germline J gene. The CDR3 loop spans 14 amino acids. The germline V gene has CDR1 SGHRS and CDR2 YFSETQ. The V segment lost 0 bases and the J segment 12 bases; nucleotides outside the gene matches: 4.

A remark on this clone: Coverage ceases 3 residues before the CDR3 finishes, and the germline J gene fills in the end. The chain has TRBV5-4 and TRBJ2-1; 10 bases line up with TRBD2. V shed 1 base, J shed 3 bases, and the junction held 4 bases outside the gene matches. Germline-derived CDR1 and CDR2 are SGHNT and YYREEE (reference sequence). The CDR3 contains 16 residues. The CDR3 region is CASSLSLAGSYNEQFF. CDR3 DNA (partial): TGTGCCAGCAGCTTGTCACTAGCGGGAAGCTACAATGAG.

A remark on this clone: The read halts 3 residues ahead of the CDR3 end, with the missing end drawn from the germline J gene. The genes are TRBV20-1 and TRBJ1-5; 7 bases align to TRBD1. The CDR3 spans 16 residues. Germline values: CDR1 DFQATT, CDR2 SNEGSKA (reference sequence). Germline trimming cut 5 bases from V and 2 bases from J; bases unmatched to any gene: 12. The CDR3 is CSASITGAVGNQPQHF. The DNA read from the CDR3 is TGCAGTGCTTCTATTACAGGGGCTGTTGGCAATCAGCCC.

In regard to this clone: The read terminates 3 residues before the CDR3 end, so the remaining end is supplied by the germline J gene. The chain joins TRBV20-1 to TRBJ2-1, with 7 bases that match TRBD2. CDR3 length equals 15 residues. V lost 0 bases and J lost 7; bases outside the gene matches: 9. Germline CDR1 is DFQATT and CDR2 is SNEGSKA (reference sequence). CDR3 sequence reads: CSARDVLAFGNEQFF. CDR3 DNA, as far as it was read: TGCAGTGCTAGAGATGTACTAGCGTTTGGGAATGAG.

Concerning this clone: The read stops 3 residues short of the end of the CDR3; the missing end is completed from the germline J gene. The chain is built from TRBV7-2 and TRBJ2-7; 8 nucleotides line up with TRBD1. The CDR3 spans 15 residues. The J segment lost 3 bases and the V segment lost 5 bases, leaving 9 bases of the junction unmatched. Germline loops: CDR1 SGHTA, CDR2 FQGNSA. The part of the CDR3 DNA that was read is TGTGCCAGCAGCGGGAGAGACAGGGGAATCTACGAG. Encoded protein: CASSGRDRGIYE. Given in full, the CDR3 is CASSGRDRGIYEQYF.